This TCR beta chain emerged from a study of beta chain features in type 1 diabetes (dated 2018 in TCRdb). The study in broad terms: No differences in mean age, gender distribution, total cell number or subset yield were found between patients and healthy donors. In the study, TCRB repertoires of sorted circulating CD4+ T cell subsets from recently diagnosed type 1 diabetes patients were compared with those of matched healthy donors. A total of 107,917,701 sorted cells were examined across all samples, and RNA yield correlated strongly with the number of cells per subset. Regulatory and stem cell-like memory subsets were obtained from only 8 patients and roughly eight healthy donors, while naive and central memory subsets were obtained from all 28 donors. The paper's findings and limits, for the study overall: Type 1 diabetes patients showed a moderate but significant shortening of TCRB CDR3 length in all four CD4+ subsets. HLA sub-analyses involved small numbers of individuals, so any influence of HLA type on TCRB rearrangement remained unresolved. The naive, central memory and regulatory TCRB repertoires appeared to resemble one another more closely among patients than among healthy donors. Because cDNA was sequenced instead of genomic DNA, highly expressing activated cells could be over-represented, though the groups showed no difference in activation or CD3 levels. Shorter templates might be favored by PCR, yet because patient and control samples were amplified and corrected together, any such skew would affect both groups equally. Fewer insertions and more nucleotide deletions at VDJ recombination sites were observed in patients with type 1 diabetes, implying thymic rearrangement abnormalities.

Reading from cysteine to phenylalanine, the CDR3 counts 16 amino acids. Kept here is only the CDR3 DNA, which spans 48 bases and is read in frame from base 1. Looking up the germline V gene yields CDR1 MNHNS and CDR2 SASEGT. At the junction V is shortened by 0 bases and J by 5 bases, with 14 bases in between. The entire isolated RNA was reverse transcribed using the High Capacity cDNA Reverse Transcription Kit, and thus expressed TCRB transcripts were sequenced. Deep immunoSEQ sequencing was applied to naive, central memory and regulatory T cell samples, giving an average of roughly 3.6 million total reads per sample. Sorted cells were lysed in RLT buffer and RNA was extracted with DNase-treated RNeasy Micro or Mini kits, depending on cell number. To prevent cross-contamination, each cell subset was processed individually, whereas patient and healthy donor samples were processed jointly. The immunoSEQ multiplex PCR was used to amplify TCRB sequences from cDNA, yielding 87-bp fragments that span the CDR3 region. Sequencing of the amplicons was performed on the Illumina HiSeq platform. The paper's processing steps were these. PCR bias was computationally corrected using synthetic template baselines, reads within Hamming distance 2 were collapsed, and singletons that could not be merged were discarded. Reads were aligned to IMGT to assign V, D and J genes, CDR3 length, and insertions or deletions at six rearrangement sites. Within each subset, clonotype counts were normalized to sorted cell number, and only after that were true diversity and Gini coefficients computed with the tcR R package. The overlap coefficient, calculated on TCRB nucleotide sequences, was used to quantify repertoire sharing. Out-of-frame TCRB sequences from naive cells were analyzed to stand in for the pre-selection repertoire. TCRdb limited this immuneACCESS table to in-frame rearrangements with V and J called. A share of clones is missing; checked studies link under half to unresolved V genes, and the rest is unexplained. The V and J calls and clone size are taken from that table; D and trimming were inferred from the DNA. This sample has over 700,000 clones in its table, and roughly 17% of those were observed once. In total, the top ten clones hold 0.023% of the sample.

This clone came up a few times. Its specific antigen is unknown. Per-base quality was not reported, and no clone a single base away is much larger than it. From each donor, a single peripheral blood sample of about 110 mL on average was drawn into heparinised tubes. A BD FACSAria II and a panel including CD45RO, CCR7, CD25, CD127, CD95 and CD27 were used to sort naive, central memory, regulatory and stem cell-like memory CD4+ T cells. Every sorted population had a purity above 95%. PBMCs were isolated immediately by Lymphoprep density gradient centrifugation and stained directly without culture. Samples were stained and sorted in pairs, with one healthy donor and one patient per experiment, so that batch effects were minimized.

The chain is made from TRBV6-1 and TRBJ2-1, with TRBD1 perhaps the D gene, on 5 matching bases. Sequencing input: naive CD4+ T cells from blood. The sample's cell subset or site, from its label and the paper: true naive CD4+ T cells. The TCR originated in a woman aged 18-29 years in good health. The CDR3 region has the sequence CASSEAGAGNHNEQFF. The sequence in DNA is TGTGCCAGCAGTGAAGCAGGCGCAGGGAACCACAATGAGCAGTTCTTC.